This entry lists 8 T cell receptor beta chains sequenced from one sample in a study of blood T cell repertoires in COVID-19. Libraries were prepared by immunoSEQ multiplex PCR; TCRdb keeps only in-frame clonotypes and omits some of them. The sample has about 120,000 clones; around three quarters are singletons. Sequenced sample: peripheral blood. These receptors were taken from a man aged 55 to 70 with active or convalescent COVID-19.

V gene TRBV27 combines with J gene TRBJ2-7; 7 bases are a match to TRBD1. From germline, CDR1 is MNHEY and CDR2 SMNVEV (reference sequence). V gave up 7 bases and J gave up 4 bases; unmatched junction bases: 7. The CDR3 consists of 13 residues. The CDR3 region is CASKGQNIYEQYF. CDR3 DNA: TGTGCCAGCAAGGGACAGAACATTTACGAGCAGTACTTC.

The chain has TRBV3-1 (or the pseudogene TRBV3-2) and TRBJ2-7, with 11 positions matching TRBD1. The junction had 3 bases not matched to a gene; V was cut back by 6 bases and J by 5 bases. The CDR3 extends over 13 amino acids. From germline, CDR1 is LGHDT and CDR2 YNNKEL (reference sequence). CDR3 coding DNA: TGTGCCAGCAGGGGACAGGGGGACCACGAGCAGTACTTC. Protein sequence: CASRGQGDHEQYF.

CDR3 residues: CASSIDRGRPDYGYTF. CDR3 coding DNA: TGTGCCAGTAGTATAGATCGCGGAAGACCCGACTATGGCTACACCTTC. The chain joins TRBV19 to TRBJ1-2; D is ambiguous. CDR1 is LNHDA, CDR2 SQIVND, per germline (reference sequence). The germline V and J ends were trimmed by 0 bases and 3 bases, with 14 bases remaining between them. This CDR3 has 16 residues.

The chain has TRBV12-3 or TRBV12-4 and TRBJ2-1, with 8 nucleotides matching TRBD2. V lost 5 bases, J lost 6 bases, and 3 bases stayed unmatched. The CDR3 is 13 amino acids. The CDR3 loop reads CASSSGSGNEQFF. CDR3 nucleotide sequence: TGTGCCAGCAGTAGCGGGAGTGGCAATGAGCAGTTCTTC.

The CDR3 bases are TGTGCCAGCTCACCAGAACACCCCACCGGGGAGCTGTTTTTT. It encodes CASSPEHPTGELFF. The chain is built from TRBV18 and TRBJ2-2; D is uncertain. Trimming stripped 2 bases from V and 4 bases from J, with 8 bases between. This CDR3 is 14 amino acids long. Looked up from germline, CDR1 is KGHSH and CDR2 is LQKENI.

The chain employs TRBV6-5 and TRBJ2-5, with D unresolved. V was cut by 5 bases and J by 5 bases, with 9 bases left in between. CDR1 and CDR2 from the germline V gene are MNHEY and SVGAGI. CDR3 size: 12 residues. The CDR3 loop is CASSPFGETQYF. CDR3 coding DNA: TGTGCCAGCAGTCCCTTCGGGGAGACCCAGTACTTC.

The V gene is TRBV14, the J gene TRBJ2-5; D may be TRBD1 (7 bases). The CDR3 is 17 residues long. CDR1 is SGHDN, CDR2 FVKESK, per germline. With 1 base removed from V and 5 bases from J, the gap between germline ends came to 20 bases. The CDR3 sequence: CASSQARTGVGGETQYF. In DNA, the CDR3 is TGTGCCAGCAGCCAAGCTCGGACAGGAGTTGGGGGGGAGACCCAGTACTTC. Combining the CDR3 with reference TRBV14 and TRBJ2-5 gives the whole variable domain EAGVTQFPSHSVIEKGQTVTLRCDPISGHDNLYWYRRVMGKEIKFLLHFVKESKQDESGMPNNRFLAERTGGTYSTLKVQPAELEDSGVYFCASSQARTGVGGETQYFGPGTRLLVL.

J is TRBJ2-1 and V is TRBV7-8, with D possibly TRBD2 on 6 matching bases. V dropped 5 bases and J dropped 6 bases, with 17 bases sitting between them. The CDR3 is 15 amino acids. Per the germline V gene, CDR1 is SGHVS and CDR2 is FQNEAQ. CDR3 in DNA: TGTGCCAGCAGCCCCCCGGGGACTCGGGCCAATGAGCAGTTCTTC. It translates to CASSPPGTRANEQFF.